In this sample, the clone carrying this T cell receptor beta chain turned up a few times. The PCR ran on 60 Vbeta and 13 Jbeta primers. Only in-frame clones appear in the TCRdb table, and some are missing; sequencing was by immunoSEQ multiplex PCR. Of 150,000 to 200,000 clones listed, around 79% are singletons. The data originate from a study of cytomegalovirus exposure and HLA in healthy donors. The CDR3 is made up of 16 amino acids. Germline CDR1 reads SNHLY; CDR2 reads FYNNEI. Trimming took 3 bases from V and 3 from J; bases not matched to a gene: 7. Sample: PBMCs. The source is a male donor in good health and CMV-seropositive. The J gene is TRBJ1-5, the V gene TRBV2, with TRBD1 matching 8 bases. Here the CDR3 reads CASSDQTGDYNQPQHF. In DNA form, the CDR3 reads TGTGCCAGCAGTGATCAGACAGGGGATTACAATCAGCCCCAGCATTTT. The whole variable domain, filled in from reference TRBV2 and TRBJ1-5, reads EPEVTQTPSHQVTQMGQEVILRCVPISNHLYFYWYRQILGQKVEFLVSFYNNEISEKSEIFDDQFSVERPDGSNFTLKIRSTKLEDSAMYFCASSDQTGDYNQPQHFGDGTRLSIL.